A single sample gave rise to the 28 T cell receptor beta chains below, sequenced in a study of blood T cell repertoires in COVID-19. The table came from immunoSEQ multiplex PCR; TCRdb's copy has only in-frame clones and leaves some out. The table records 140,000 to 150,000 clones, 65% to 85% of them present only once. The sequencing sample was made of PBMCs or T cells enriched from blood (not recorded which). These receptors all stem from a woman aged 50 to 60 who had been exposed to COVID-19.

The rearrangement joins TRBV12-3 or TRBV12-4 to TRBJ2-5, with 7 bases fitting TRBD1. J gave up 5 bases and V 3 bases, and 3 bases lay outside the gene matches. The CDR3 is 13 residues long. The CDR3 DNA is TGTGCCAGCAGTTTTTCGGGACAGGAGACCCAGTACTTC. Its translation: CASSFSGQETQYF.

The chain uses TRBV4-1 and TRBJ1-3; D is unclear. The germline V gene has CDR1 MGHRA and CDR2 YSYEKL. V lost 6 bases to trimming and J lost 0 bases, with 15 bases between them. There are 16 residues in the CDR3. The CDR3 protein is CASSLQEATSGNTIYF. Written as DNA, the CDR3 is TGCGCCAGCAGTCTTCAGGAGGCTACCTCTGGAAACACCATATATTTT.

This clone has just a few counts. This chain joins TRBV30 and TRBJ2-3, with TRBD2 as a possible D gene (6 bases). The V gene lost 5 bases and the J gene lost 5 bases, with 14 bases spanning the gap. The V gene's germline CDR1 is GTSNPN and CDR2 SVGIG (reference sequence). The CDR3 covers 13 residues. CDR3 sequence: CAWVRRERDTQYF. CDR3 nucleotide sequence: TGTGCCTGGGTTCGACGGGAGAGAGATACGCAGTATTTT.

V gene TRBV5-6 combines with J gene TRBJ2-2; the D gene is possibly TRBD1 (5 bases). CDR3 length equals 15 residues. V was shortened by 4 bases and J by 3 bases, with 13 bases between the two germline ends. Per the germline V gene, CDR1 is SGHDT and CDR2 is YYEEEE. CDR3 bases: TGTGCCAGCAGCCAGGGTAATCTAGACACCGGGGAGCTGTTTTTT. As protein: CASSQGNLDTGELFF.

The chain recombines TRBV6-2 or TRBV6-3 with TRBJ1-1, with a possible D match to TRBD1 (6 bases). Germline assignment: CDR1 MNHEY and CDR2 SVGEGT. The CDR3 loop spans 15 amino acids. Trimming left V 6 bases short and J 0 bases short, with 14 bases between. The CDR3 is CASSPPQGLNTEAFF. DNA for the CDR3: TGTGCCAGCAGCCCGCCACAGGGATTGAACACTGAAGCTTTCTTT.

V usage is TRBV28 and J usage is TRBJ2-7; 15 positions agree with TRBD2. Germline assignment: CDR1 MDHEN and CDR2 SYDVKM. The trim removed 5 bases at V and 5 bases at J, leaving 4 bases unmatched. CDR3 length: 15 amino acids. The CDR3 DNA reads as TGTGCCAGCAGTCGGACTAGCGGGAGGGCACACGAGCAGTACTTC. This codes for CASSRTSGRAHEQYF.

This clone was seen a handful of times. This chain connects TRBV5-1 to TRBJ2-1; no definite D call. V was cut by 4 bases and J by 0 bases, with 8 bases left in between. The CDR3 is made up of 14 amino acids. Looked up from germline, CDR1 is SGHRS and CDR2 is YFSETQ. Here the CDR3 reads CASSRDFSYNEQFF. CDR3 DNA: TGCGCCAGCAGCCGCGACTTCTCCTACAATGAGCAGTTCTTC.

The chain is built from TRBV18 and TRBJ2-1; perhaps TRBD1 as D (8 bases). Germline lookup yields CDR1 KGHSH and CDR2 LQKENI. There are 14 residues in the CDR3. V lost 2 bases, J lost 7 bases, and 12 bases lay in between. CDR3 nucleotide sequence: TGTGCCAGCTCACCAATACAGGGGGGGAATGAGCAGTTCTTC. This translates into CASSPIQGGNEQFF.

This chain links TRBV6-5 with TRBJ1-5; tentative D call: TRBD1 (6 bases). The V and J ends lost 2 bases and 6 bases respectively, with 11 bases between them. CDR3 length: 14 residues. CDR1 is MNHEY, CDR2 SVGAGI, per germline. This chain's CDR3 is CASSYGKGGQPQHF. The CDR3 nucleotides are TGTGCCAGCAGTTACGGGAAAGGGGGTCAGCCCCAGCATTTT.

V is TRBV4-2 and J is TRBJ2-3, with 11 bases aligning to TRBD2. The V and J ends lost 0 bases and 5 bases, in that order; junction bases with no gene match: 4. The CDR3 is made up of 16 amino acids. Germline CDR1 is LGHNA and CDR2 is YNFKEQ. The CDR3 DNA reads TGTGCCAGCAGCCAAGAAGGTAGCGGGGGGGGAGATACGCAGTATTTT. This sequence encodes CASSQEGSGGGDTQYF.

The gene calls are TRBV2 and TRBJ1-4; 7 bases map to TRBD1. Trimming cost V 2 bases and J 0 bases; bases outside gene matches: 12. CDR1 SNHLY and CDR2 FYNNEI come from the germline V gene. This CDR3 has 19 residues. The CDR3 protein is CASSELNPWDSPTNEKLFF. In DNA, the CDR3 is TGTGCCAGCAGTGAACTTAACCCTTGGGACAGTCCAACTAATGAAAAACTGTTTTTT. The full variable domain, completed using reference TRBV2 and TRBJ1-4, is EPEVTQTPSHQVTQMGQEVILRCVPISNHLYFYWYRQILGQKVEFLVSFYNNEISEKSEIFDDQFSVERPDGSNFTLKIRSTKLEDSAMYFCASSELNPWDSPTNEKLFFGSGTQLSVL.

This clone was picked up one time. The genes are TRBV9 and TRBJ1-3, with 11 positions matching TRBD1. The CDR3 covers 15 residues. Germline CDR1 SGDLS, CDR2 YYNGEE. V lost 3 bases, J lost 3 bases, and 2 bases stayed unmatched. CDR3 protein: CASSEGTGGGNTIYF. CDR3 DNA sequence: TGTGCCAGCAGCGAGGGGACAGGGGGTGGAAACACCATATATTTT.

This chain links TRBV5-4 with TRBJ1-4, with 7 bases identical to TRBD1. The V segment lost 6 bases and the J segment 0 bases; nucleotides outside the gene matches: 8. CDR1 and CDR2 (germline): SGHNT, YYREEE (reference sequence). This CDR3 comprises 16 residues. CDR3 DNA sequence: TGTGCCAGCAAACCAGGGGGAGCTGCAACTAATGAAAAACTGTTTTTT. It specifies CASKPGGAATNEKLFF.

The chain uses TRBV14 and TRBJ2-1; the D gene is possibly TRBD1 (6 bases). Germline CDR1 reads SGHDN; CDR2 reads FVKESK. The V gene lost 2 bases and the J gene lost 2 bases, with 10 bases spanning the gap. The CDR3 has 15 amino acids. Here the CDR3 DNA reads TGTGCCAGCAGCCAATTACAGGGTACCTACAATGAGCAGTTCTTC. Translating gives CASSQLQGTYNEQFF.

The CDR3 region has the DNA TGTGCCAGCAGTCAGGGGCTAGGAGATACGCAGTATTTT. Its protein is CASSQGLGDTQYF. V is TRBV6-6 and J is TRBJ2-3, with TRBD1 as a possible D gene (6 bases). V was cut by 5 bases and J by 5 bases, with 11 bases left in between. CDR1 MNHNY and CDR2 SVGAGI come from the germline V gene (reference sequence). The CDR3 is made up of 13 amino acids.

This sequence joins TRBV29-1 and TRBJ2-7; 10 bases match TRBD1. The length of the CDR3 is 15 residues. Looked up from germline, CDR1 is SQVTM and CDR2 is ANQGSEA. J lost 4 bases, V lost 1 base, and 7 bases had no gene match. The CDR3 reads CSVEAVDRGSYEQYF. DNA for the CDR3: TGCAGCGTTGAAGCCGTGGACAGGGGGAGTTACGAGCAGTACTTC.

The chain carries TRBV18 and TRBJ1-3; TRBD1 aligns across 11 bases. Germline-derived CDR1 and CDR2 are KGHSH and LQKENI. Trimming took 2 bases from V and 2 from J; bases not matched to a gene: 2. There are 16 residues in the CDR3. This CDR3 is CASSPGQGATGNTIYF. The CDR3 nucleotides read TGTGCCAGCTCACCAGGACAGGGGGCGACTGGAAACACCATATATTTT.

The V and J genes are TRBV9 and TRBJ1-2, with D possibly matching TRBD1 (6 bases). The CDR3 extends over 11 amino acids. The V end lost 1 base, the J end lost 12 bases, and 10 bases lay between the germline ends. CDR1 and CDR2 (germline): SGDLS, YYNGEE. CDR3 sequence: CASSVQGHHTF. The CDR3 nucleotides are TGTGCCAGCAGCGTACAGGGGCACCACACCTTC.

This rearrangement joins TRBV7-2 to TRBJ2-5, with a possible D match to TRBD1 (6 bases). Germline V CDR1 and CDR2: SGHTA, FQGNSA. V was trimmed by 3 bases and J by 4 bases, leaving 12 bases between them. This CDR3 region has 14 residues. The CDR3 region has the DNA TGTGCCAGCAGCTTGTACAGGGTAGGAGAGACCCAGTACTTC. This gives the protein CASSLYRVGETQYF. Full variable domain (rest looked up from reference TRBV7-2 and TRBJ2-5): GAGVSQSPSNKVTEKGKDVELRCDPISGHTALYWYRQSLGQGLEFLIYFQGNSAPDKSGLPSDRFSAERTGGSVSTLTIQRTQQEDSAVYLCASSLYRVGETQYFGPGTRLLVL.

The chain's CDR3 is CATSRDLLGPSTDTQYF. The CDR3 DNA is TGTGCCACCAGCAGAGATCTGCTGGGCCCCTCCACAGATACGCAGTATTTT. This sequence joins TRBV15 and TRBJ2-3; no clear D gene. Germline CDR1 reads LNHNV; CDR2 reads YYDKDF (reference sequence). Deletions cut 0 bases from V and 2 bases from J, with 15 bases between. The CDR3 has 17 amino acids.

The CDR3 loop reads CAWKGSGTGELFF. CDR3 sequence (DNA): TGTGCCTGGAAAGGGAGTGGCACCGGGGAGCTGTTTTTT. The rearrangement joins TRBV30 to TRBJ2-2; D might be TRBD2 (5 bases). Germline V lookup: CDR1 GTSNPN, CDR2 SVGIG (reference sequence). The CDR3 has 13 residues. The V gene lost 4 bases and the J gene lost 4 bases, with 10 bases spanning the gap.

The V and J genes are TRBV15 and TRBJ1-5; D is possibly TRBD1 (5 bases). Germline CDR1 is LNHNV and CDR2 is YYDKDF (reference sequence). Trimming removed 0 bases from V and 1 base from J, with 13 bases in between. The CDR3 extends over 17 amino acids. CDR3 protein: CATSRDRGRVSNQPQHF. In DNA form, the CDR3 reads TGTGCCACCAGCAGAGATCGGGGGAGAGTGAGCAATCAGCCCCAGCATTTT. Based on the CDR3 plus reference TRBV15 and TRBJ1-5, the full variable domain is DAMVIQNPRYQVTQFGKPVTLSCSQTLNHNVMYWYQQKSSQAPKLLFHYYDKDFNNEADTPDNFQSRRPNTSFCFLDIRSPGLGDTAMYLCATSRDRGRVSNQPQHFGDGTRLSIL.

The CDR3 region has the DNA TGCGCCAGCAGCTTAGAGACAGGTTTGAACACTGAAGCTTTCTTT. Its translation is CASSLETGLNTEAFF. The chain recombines TRBV5-1 with TRBJ1-1; D is possibly TRBD1 (6 bases). The CDR3 spans 15 residues. The V gene lost 2 bases and the J gene lost 0 bases, with 11 bases spanning the gap. Germline values: CDR1 SGHRS, CDR2 YFSETQ.

The V gene is TRBV9, the J gene TRBJ2-3; 8 bases fit TRBD1. The CDR3 has 16 residues. Losses at the gene ends were 0 bases for V and 2 bases for J; bases not matched to a gene: 5. The germline V gene has CDR1 SGDLS and CDR2 YYNGEE. The CDR3 protein is CASSVEGRGHTDTQYF. The CDR3 DNA follows: TGTGCCAGCAGCGTAGAGGGCAGGGGGCACACAGATACGCAGTATTTT.

The chain uses TRBV6-2 or TRBV6-3 and TRBJ2-7, with 8 bases identical to TRBD2. This CDR3 spans 16 amino acids. J gave up 5 bases and V 5 bases, and 14 bases lay outside the gene matches. The germline CDR1 and CDR2 sequences are MNHEY and SVGEGT. CDR3 sequence reads: CASSPNSGTIGHEQYF. DNA of the CDR3: TGTGCCAGCAGTCCCAATAGCGGGACCATCGGCCACGAGCAGTACTTC.

The chain employs TRBV2 and TRBJ2-2; 12 bases are shared with TRBD2. Germline V gene lookup returns CDR1 SNHLY and CDR2 FYNNEI. V shed 11 bases and J 6 bases; nucleotides not matched to a gene: 10. There are 15 residues in the CDR3. CDR3 loop: CARGGLAGGPGELFF. DNA of the CDR3: TGTGCCCGAGGGGGGCTAGCGGGAGGGCCCGGGGAGCTGTTTTTT.

This clone was detected only once. The chain uses TRBV5-6 and TRBJ1-1, with 7 bases identical to TRBD1. The CDR3 contains 15 residues. In germline, CDR1 is SGHDT, CDR2 YYEEEE. Germline trimming cut 9 bases from V and 2 bases from J; bases unmatched to any gene: 13. The CDR3 nucleotides read TGTGCCACCCACCTTCGGACAGGCGTTAACACTGAAGCTTTCTTT. Translating gives CATHLRTGVNTEAFF.

This sequence joins TRBV19 and TRBJ2-6, with 7 bases aligning to TRBD1. Losses at the gene ends were 5 bases for V and 0 bases for J; bases not matched to a gene: 7. CDR1 is LNHDA, CDR2 SQIVND, per germline (reference sequence). This CDR3 is 17 amino acids long. CDR3 nucleotide sequence: TGTGCCAGTAGTCGATTTGGGACAGCCTCTGGGGCCAACGTCCTGACTTTC. Encoded protein: CASSRFGTASGANVLTF. Full variable domain (rest looked up from reference TRBV19 and TRBJ2-6): DGGITQSPKYLFRKEGQNVTLSCEQNLNHDAMYWYRQDPGQGLRLIYYSQIVNDFQKGDIAEGYSVSREKKESFPLTVTSAQKNPTAFYLCASSRFGTASGANVLTFGAGSRLTVL.